These 7 T cell receptor beta chains share one sample of origin, sequenced in a study of identical twins. TCRdb re-analysed the 5' RACE reads in MiXCR, keeping a single row per CDR3 protein. The sample lists more than 400,000 distinct CDR3 sequences, roughly 15% occurring once. This same sample was also part of a study on yellow fever vaccine responses in identical twins.

Sequenced input: CD4+ T cells sorted from blood. These receptor sequences come from a woman between 18 and 29 years old in good health.

This clonotype has a handful of counts. V is TRBV11-2 and J is TRBJ2-7; 7 bases agree with TRBD2. The germline V gene encodes CDR1 SGHAT and CDR2 FQNNGV. CDR3 length: 13 residues. Trimming removed 4 bases from V and 3 bases from J; junction bases left unmatched: 3. CDR3 coding DNA: TGTGCCAGCAGCTCAAGGACTAGCTACGAGCAGTACTTC. Amino acid sequence: CASSSRTSYEQYF.

The chain uses TRBV4-1 and TRBJ2-7; 9 bases align to TRBD2. Per the germline V gene, CDR1 is MGHRA and CDR2 is YSYEKL. The CDR3 consists of 19 residues. The V segment lost 1 base and the J segment 4 bases; nucleotides outside the gene matches: 17. The CDR3 DNA is TGCGCCAGCAGCCAAGTTTTTGGGGAATGGAGCGGGGGGACTTACGAGCAGTACGTC. Amino acid sequence: CASSQVFGEWSGGTYEQYV.

This clonotype has a handful of counts. The chain joins TRBV20-1 to TRBJ2-2; 7 nucleotides align to TRBD2. V gave up 1 base and J gave up 2 bases; unmatched junction bases: 7. CDR1 is DFQATT, CDR2 SNEGSKA, per germline (reference sequence). This CDR3 is 16 amino acids long. The CDR3 region has the DNA TGCAGTGCTAGAGTACGGGAGGATAGAAACACCGGGGAGCTGTTTTTT. It translates to CSARVREDRNTGELFF.

The rearrangement joins TRBV7-6 to TRBJ2-2; D call uncertain. The V end was cut by 5 bases, the J end by 2 bases, with 18 bases between. This CDR3 has 17 residues. Looked up from germline, CDR1 is SGHVS and CDR2 is FNYEAQ. The CDR3 protein is CASSLFDLGRNTGELFF. As DNA, the CDR3 is TGTGCCAGCAGCCTTTTTGACTTGGGCAGAAACACCGGGGAGCTGTTTTTT.

This clonotype has only a few counts. The chain combines TRBV6-5 with TRBJ2-5; TRBD1 matches 11 bases. This CDR3 has 17 residues. V shed 2 bases and J 4 bases; nucleotides not matched to a gene: 9. CDR1 and CDR2 from the germline V gene are MNHEY and SVGAGI. The DNA of the CDR3 is TGTGCCAGCAGTTACGTGGACAGGGGGCTAGGATTAGAGACCCAGTACTTC. This encodes CASSYVDRGLGLETQYF.

This clonotype occurred a few times. This chain connects TRBV5-6 to TRBJ2-2, with D possibly being TRBD1 (5 bases). The CDR3 consists of 16 residues. The V gene's germline CDR1 is SGHDT and CDR2 YYEEEE. V was trimmed by 5 bases and J by 0 bases, leaving 14 bases between them. This chain's CDR3 is CASSSFGAANTGELFF. As DNA, the CDR3 is TGTGCCAGCAGTTCTTTTGGGGCCGCGAACACCGGGGAGCTGTTTTTT.

This clonotype appeared a few times. The CDR3 nucleotides read TGCGCCAGCAGCCTTCCCGGGACAGGGCGCAATGAGCAGTTCTTC. Its protein product is CASSLPGTGRNEQFF. The chain couples TRBV4-1 to TRBJ2-1; TRBD1 matches 9 bases. Germline loops: CDR1 MGHRA, CDR2 YSYEKL. V trimming: 4 bases; J trimming: 6 bases; junction bases outside the gene matches: 7. The CDR3 loop spans 15 amino acids.